The clone carrying this TCR beta chain was seen more than once but under ten times. This specimen belongs to a study of T-cell memory formation after mild COVID-19. Study information: Each donor largely had its own TCR clusters.

TCRdb redid the calling of the 5' RACE reads with MiXCR, one entry per CDR3 protein. The data show over 450,000 distinct CDR3 sequences, approximately 20% seen once. The CDR3 is 13 amino acids. Trimming stripped 6 bases from V and 6 bases from J, with 14 bases between. Germline loops: CDR1 MNHEY, CDR2 SMNVEV (reference sequence). The chain is built from TRBV27 and TRBJ1-2; possible D gene TRBD1, 5 bases. The source of this sequence is an adult woman who had mild COVID-19 (a few samples of this study predate the infection). Cell type and time point are not known. The sequenced sample was PBMCs or a T cell subset sorted from them (not recorded which). The CDR3 coding sequence is TGTGCCAGCAGGCCAACACAGGAGAATGGCTACACCTTC. Its protein product is CASRPTQENGYTF.